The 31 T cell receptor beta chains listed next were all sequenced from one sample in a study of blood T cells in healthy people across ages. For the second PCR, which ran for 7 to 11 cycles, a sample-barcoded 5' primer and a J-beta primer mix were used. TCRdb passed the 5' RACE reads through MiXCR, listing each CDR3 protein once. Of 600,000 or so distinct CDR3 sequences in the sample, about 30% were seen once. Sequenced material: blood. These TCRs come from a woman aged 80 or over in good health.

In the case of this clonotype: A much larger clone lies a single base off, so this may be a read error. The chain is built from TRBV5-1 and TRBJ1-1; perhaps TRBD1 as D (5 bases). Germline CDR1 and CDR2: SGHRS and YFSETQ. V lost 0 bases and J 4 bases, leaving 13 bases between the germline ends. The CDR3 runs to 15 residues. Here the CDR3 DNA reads TGCGCCAGCAGCTTGGCCGGACACATGAGCACTGAAGCTTTCTTT. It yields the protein CASSLAGHMSTEAFF. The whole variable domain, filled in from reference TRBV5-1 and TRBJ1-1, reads KAGVTQTPRYLIKTRGQQVTLSCSPISGHRSVSWYQQTPGQGLQFLFEYFSETQRNKGNFPGRFSGRQFSNSRSEMNVSTLELGDSALYLCASSLAGHMSTEAFFGQGTRLTVV.

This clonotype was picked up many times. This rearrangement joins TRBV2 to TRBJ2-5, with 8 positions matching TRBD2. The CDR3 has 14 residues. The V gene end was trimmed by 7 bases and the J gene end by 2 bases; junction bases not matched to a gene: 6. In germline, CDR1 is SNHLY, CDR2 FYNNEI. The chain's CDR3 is CASNNQRGQETQYF. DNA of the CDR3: TGTGCCAGCAACAACCAGCGGGGGCAAGAGACCCAGTACTTC.

The CDR3 here is CAYGDSSYEQYF. The CDR3 nucleotides read TGTGCCTACGGTGACAGCTCCTACGAGCAGTACTTC. The rearrangement uses TRBV7-9 and TRBJ2-7; tentatively, D is TRBD1 (5 bases). The CDR3 is made up of 12 amino acids. Germline V gene data show CDR1 as SEHNR and CDR2 as FQNEAQ (reference sequence). V lost 11 bases and J 0 bases, leaving 11 bases between the germline ends.

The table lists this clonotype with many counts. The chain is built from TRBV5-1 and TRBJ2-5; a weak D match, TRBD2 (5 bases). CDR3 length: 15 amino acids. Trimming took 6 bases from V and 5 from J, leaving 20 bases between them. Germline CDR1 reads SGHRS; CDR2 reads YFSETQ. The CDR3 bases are TGCGCCAGCACGGGATGGGCCCGGGAAACGGAGACCCAGTACTTC. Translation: CASTGWARETETQYF.

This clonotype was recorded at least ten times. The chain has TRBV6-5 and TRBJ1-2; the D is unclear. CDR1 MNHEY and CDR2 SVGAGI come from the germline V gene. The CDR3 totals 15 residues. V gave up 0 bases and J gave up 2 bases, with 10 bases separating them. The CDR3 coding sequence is TGTGCCAGCAGTTACTCGACACTGAAGAACTATGGCTACACCTTC. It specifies CASSYSTLKNYGYTF.

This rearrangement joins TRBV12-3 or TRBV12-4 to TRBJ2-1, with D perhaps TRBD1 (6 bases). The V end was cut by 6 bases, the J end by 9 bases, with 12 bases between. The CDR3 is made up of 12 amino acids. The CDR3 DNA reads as TGTGCCAGCAGCCAAACAGGGTTTGAGCAGTTCTTC. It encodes CASSQTGFEQFF.

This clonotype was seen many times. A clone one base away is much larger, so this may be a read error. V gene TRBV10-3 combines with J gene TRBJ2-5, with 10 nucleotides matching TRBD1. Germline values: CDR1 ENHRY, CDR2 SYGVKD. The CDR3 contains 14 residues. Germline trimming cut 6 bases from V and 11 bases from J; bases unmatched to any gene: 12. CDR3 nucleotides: TGTGCCATCAGAGGGACAGGGGCATACAATGAGCAGTACTTC. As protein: CAIRGTGAYNEQYF.

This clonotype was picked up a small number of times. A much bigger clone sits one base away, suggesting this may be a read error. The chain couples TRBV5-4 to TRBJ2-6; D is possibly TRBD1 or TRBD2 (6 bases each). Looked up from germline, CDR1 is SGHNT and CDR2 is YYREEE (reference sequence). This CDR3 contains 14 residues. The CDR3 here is CASSNRSGANVRTF. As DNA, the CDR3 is TGTGCCAGCAGCAACCGCTCGGGGGCCAACGTCCGGACTTTC.

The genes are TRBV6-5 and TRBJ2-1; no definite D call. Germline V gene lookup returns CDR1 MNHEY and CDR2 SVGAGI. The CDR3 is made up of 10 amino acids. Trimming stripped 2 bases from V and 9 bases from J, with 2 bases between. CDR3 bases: TGTGCCAGCAGTTACGGTGAGCAGTTCTTC. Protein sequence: CASSYGEQFF.

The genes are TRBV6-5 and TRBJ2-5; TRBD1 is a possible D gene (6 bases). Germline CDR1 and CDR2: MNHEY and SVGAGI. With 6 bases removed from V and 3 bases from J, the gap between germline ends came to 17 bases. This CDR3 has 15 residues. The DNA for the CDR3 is TGTGCCAGCAGAACCACAGGGAGTGCGGAAGAGACCCAGTACTTC. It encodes CASRTTGSAEETQYF.

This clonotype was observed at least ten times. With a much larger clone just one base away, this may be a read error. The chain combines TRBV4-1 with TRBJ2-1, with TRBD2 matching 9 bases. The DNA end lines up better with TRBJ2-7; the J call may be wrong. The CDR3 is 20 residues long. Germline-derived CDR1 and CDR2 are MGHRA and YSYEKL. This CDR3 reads CASSQDPLRAGGLSYNEQYF. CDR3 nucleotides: TGCGCCAGCAGCCAAGACCCCTTGAGAGCGGGGGGCCTCTCCTACAATGAGCAGTACTTC.

The CDR3 is CAWSVPMGGQPQHF. The DNA of the CDR3 is TGTGCCTGGAGTGTACCGATGGGAGGTCAGCCCCAGCATTTT. The rearrangement links TRBV30 to TRBJ1-5; D is unclear. V lost 0 bases to trimming and J lost 6 bases, with 12 bases between them. CDR1 is GTSNPN, CDR2 SVGIG, per germline (reference sequence). This CDR3 region has 14 residues.

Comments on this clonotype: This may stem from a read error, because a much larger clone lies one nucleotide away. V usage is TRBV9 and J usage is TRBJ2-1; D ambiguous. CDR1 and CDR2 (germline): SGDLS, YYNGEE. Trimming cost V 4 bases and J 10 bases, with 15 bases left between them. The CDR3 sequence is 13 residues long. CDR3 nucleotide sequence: TGTGCCAGCAGCCGAACAATAGAATCCGAGCAGTTCTTC. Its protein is CASSRTIESEQFF.

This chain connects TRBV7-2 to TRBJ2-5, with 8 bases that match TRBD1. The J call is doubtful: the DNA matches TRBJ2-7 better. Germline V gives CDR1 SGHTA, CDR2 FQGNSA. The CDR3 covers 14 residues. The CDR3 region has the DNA TGTGCCAGCACCACAAGGGACAGGCCCTACGAGCAGTACTTC. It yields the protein CASTTRDRPYEQYF.

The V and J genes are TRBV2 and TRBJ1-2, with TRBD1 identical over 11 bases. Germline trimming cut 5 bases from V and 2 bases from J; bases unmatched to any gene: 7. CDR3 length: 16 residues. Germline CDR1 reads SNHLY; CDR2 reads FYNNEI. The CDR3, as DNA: TGTGCCAGCAGTCTCCTGGGGGACAGGGGGAACTATGGCTACACCTTC. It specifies CASSLLGDRGNYGYTF.

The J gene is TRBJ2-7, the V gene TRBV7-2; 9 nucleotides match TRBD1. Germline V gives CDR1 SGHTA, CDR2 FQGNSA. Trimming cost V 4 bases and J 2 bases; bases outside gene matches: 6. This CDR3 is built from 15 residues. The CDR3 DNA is TGTGCCAGCAGCTCTGGAGGACAGGGGCCCTACGAGCAGTACTTC. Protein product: CASSSGGQGPYEQYF.

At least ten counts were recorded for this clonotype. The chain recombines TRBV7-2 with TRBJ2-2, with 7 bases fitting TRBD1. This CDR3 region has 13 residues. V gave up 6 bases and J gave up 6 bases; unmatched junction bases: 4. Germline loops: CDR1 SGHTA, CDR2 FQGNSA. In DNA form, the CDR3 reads TGTGCCAGCAGGGGACAGCTAGCCGGGGAGCTGTTTTTT. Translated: CASRGQLAGELFF.

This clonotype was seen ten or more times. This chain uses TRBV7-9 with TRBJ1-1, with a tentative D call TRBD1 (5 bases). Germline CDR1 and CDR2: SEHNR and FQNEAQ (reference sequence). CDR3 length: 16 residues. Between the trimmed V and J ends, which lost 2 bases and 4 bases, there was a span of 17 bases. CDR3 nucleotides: TGTGCCAGCAGCTTAATGGGACCCAGAGGGACCACTGAAGCTTTCTTT. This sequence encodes CASSLMGPRGTTEAFF.

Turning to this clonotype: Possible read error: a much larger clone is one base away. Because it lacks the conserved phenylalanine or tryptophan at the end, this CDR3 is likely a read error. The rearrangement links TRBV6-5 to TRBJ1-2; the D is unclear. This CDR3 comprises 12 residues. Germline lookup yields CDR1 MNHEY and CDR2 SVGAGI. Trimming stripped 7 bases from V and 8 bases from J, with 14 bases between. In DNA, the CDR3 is TGTGCCAGCAACGGAGGCCGAAGGGGCTACACCATC. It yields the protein CASNGGRRGYTI.

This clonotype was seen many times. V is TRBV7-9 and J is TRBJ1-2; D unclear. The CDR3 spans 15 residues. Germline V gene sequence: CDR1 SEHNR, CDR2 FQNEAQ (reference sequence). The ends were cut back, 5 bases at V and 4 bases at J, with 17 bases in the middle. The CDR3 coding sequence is TGTGCCAGCAGCCCCGCGGTGCAGAGCCTCTATGGCTACACCTTC. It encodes CASSPAVQSLYGYTF.

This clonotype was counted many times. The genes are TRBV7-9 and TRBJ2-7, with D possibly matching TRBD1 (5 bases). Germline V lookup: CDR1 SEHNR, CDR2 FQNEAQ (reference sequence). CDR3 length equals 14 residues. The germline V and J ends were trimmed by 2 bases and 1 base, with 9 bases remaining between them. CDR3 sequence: CASSLQGVSYEQYF. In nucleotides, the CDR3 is TGTGCCAGCAGCTTACAAGGGGTTTCCTACGAGCAGTACTTC.

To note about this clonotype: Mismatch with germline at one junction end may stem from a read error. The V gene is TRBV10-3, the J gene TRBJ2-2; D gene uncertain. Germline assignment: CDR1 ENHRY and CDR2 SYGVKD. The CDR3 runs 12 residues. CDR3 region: CAIGEFPGELFF. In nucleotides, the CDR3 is TGTGCCATCGGTGAGTTCCCCGGGGAGCTGTTTTTT.

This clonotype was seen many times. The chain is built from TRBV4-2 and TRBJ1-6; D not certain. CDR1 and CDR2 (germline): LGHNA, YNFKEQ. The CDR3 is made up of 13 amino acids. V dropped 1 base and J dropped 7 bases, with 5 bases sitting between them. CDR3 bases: TGTGCCAGCAGCCAAGGTTCCAATTCACCCCTCCACTTT. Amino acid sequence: CASSQGSNSPLHF.

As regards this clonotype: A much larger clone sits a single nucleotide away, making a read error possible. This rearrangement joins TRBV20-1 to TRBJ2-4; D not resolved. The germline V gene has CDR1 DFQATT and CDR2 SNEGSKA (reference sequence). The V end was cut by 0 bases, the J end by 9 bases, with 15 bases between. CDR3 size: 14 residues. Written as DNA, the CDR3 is TGCAGTGCTAGAGATGTCATAGGGCGAGGCATTCAGTACTTC. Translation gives CSARDVIGRGIQYF.

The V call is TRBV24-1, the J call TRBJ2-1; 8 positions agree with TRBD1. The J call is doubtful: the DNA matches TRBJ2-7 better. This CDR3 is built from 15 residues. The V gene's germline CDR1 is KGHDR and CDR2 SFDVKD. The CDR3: CATSGETGAYNEQYF. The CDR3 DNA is TGTGCCACCAGTGGGGAGACAGGGGCCTACAATGAGCAGTACTTC.

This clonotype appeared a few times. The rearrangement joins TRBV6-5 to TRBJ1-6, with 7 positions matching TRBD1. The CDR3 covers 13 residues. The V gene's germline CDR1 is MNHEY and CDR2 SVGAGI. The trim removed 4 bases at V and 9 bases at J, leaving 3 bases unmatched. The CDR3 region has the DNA TGTGCCAGCAGTTCCAGGGGGGGTTCACCCCTCCACTTT. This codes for CASSSRGGSPLHF.

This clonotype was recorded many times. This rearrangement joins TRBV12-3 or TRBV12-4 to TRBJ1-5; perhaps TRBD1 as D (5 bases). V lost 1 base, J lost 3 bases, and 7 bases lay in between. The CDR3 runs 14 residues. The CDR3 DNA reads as TGTGCCAGCAGTTTAGGGACACTCAATCAGCCCCAGCATTTT. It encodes CASSLGTLNQPQHF.

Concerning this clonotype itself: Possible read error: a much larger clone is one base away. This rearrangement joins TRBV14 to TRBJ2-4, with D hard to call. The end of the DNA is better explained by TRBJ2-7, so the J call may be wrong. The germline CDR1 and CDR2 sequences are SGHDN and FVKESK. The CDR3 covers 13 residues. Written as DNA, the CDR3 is TGTGCCAGCAGCCAGGTCGACAACGTCGAGCAGTACTTC. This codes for CASSQVDNVEQYF.

The chain's CDR3 is CASSFAGTRPFYGYTF. The DNA for the CDR3 is TGTGCCAGCAGCTTTGCCGGGACAAGACCCTTCTATGGCTACACCTTC. The V gene is TRBV7-2, the J gene TRBJ1-2; D might be TRBD1 (6 bases). The germline V gene has CDR1 SGHTA and CDR2 FQGNSA. This CDR3 is 16 amino acids long. Trimming took 3 bases from V and 4 from J, leaving 18 bases between them.

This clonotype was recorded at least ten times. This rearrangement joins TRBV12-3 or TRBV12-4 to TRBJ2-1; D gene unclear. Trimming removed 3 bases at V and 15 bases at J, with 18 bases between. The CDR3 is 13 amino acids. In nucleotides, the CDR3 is TGTGCCAGCAGTTTGGAACAGCCGTACTCCCGGTTCTTC. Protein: CASSLEQPYSRFF.

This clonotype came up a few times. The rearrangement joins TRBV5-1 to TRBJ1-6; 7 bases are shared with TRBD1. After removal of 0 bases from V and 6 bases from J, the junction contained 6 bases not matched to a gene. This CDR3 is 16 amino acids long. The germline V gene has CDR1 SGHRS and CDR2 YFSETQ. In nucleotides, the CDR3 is TGCGCCAGCAGCTTGGAAACCGGGACAGCTAATTCACCCCTCCACTTT. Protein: CASSLETGTANSPLHF.